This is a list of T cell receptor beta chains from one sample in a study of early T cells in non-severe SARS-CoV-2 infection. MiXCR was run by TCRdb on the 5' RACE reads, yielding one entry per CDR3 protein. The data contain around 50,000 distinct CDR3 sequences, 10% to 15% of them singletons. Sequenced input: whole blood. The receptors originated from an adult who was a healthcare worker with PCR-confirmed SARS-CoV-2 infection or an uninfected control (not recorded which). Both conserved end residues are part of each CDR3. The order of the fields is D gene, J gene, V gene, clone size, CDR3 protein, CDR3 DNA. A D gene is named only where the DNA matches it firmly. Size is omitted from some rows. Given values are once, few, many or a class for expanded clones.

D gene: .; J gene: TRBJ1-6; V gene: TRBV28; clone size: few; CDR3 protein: CAGKTGSSNSPLHF; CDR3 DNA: TGTGCCGGGAAAACAGGGTCTAGTAATTCACCCCTCCACTTT
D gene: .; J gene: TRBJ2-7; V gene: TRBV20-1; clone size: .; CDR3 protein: CSASPDRPYEQYF; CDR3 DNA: TGCAGTGCTAGCCCGGACCGACCCTACGAGCAGTACTTC
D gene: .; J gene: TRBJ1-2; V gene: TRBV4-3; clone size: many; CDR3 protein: CASSQEISAGKDYGYTF; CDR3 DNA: TGCGCCAGCAGCCAAGAAATTTCGGCAGGGAAAGACTATGGCTACACCTTC
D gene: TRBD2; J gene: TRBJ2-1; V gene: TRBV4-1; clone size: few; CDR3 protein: CASSSGGAGGPEFF; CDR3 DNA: TGCGCCAGCAGCTCCGGGGGAGCGGGAGGGCCGGAGTTCTTC
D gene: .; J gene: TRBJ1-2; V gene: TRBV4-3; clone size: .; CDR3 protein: CASSQVRGIYGYTF; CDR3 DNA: TGCGCCAGCAGCCAAGTTCGGGGGATCTATGGCTACACCTTC
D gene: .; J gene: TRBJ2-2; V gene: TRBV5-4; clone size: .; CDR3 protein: CASSFGSTGELFF; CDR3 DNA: TGTGCCAGCAGCTTTGGGAGTACCGGGGAGCTGTTTTTT
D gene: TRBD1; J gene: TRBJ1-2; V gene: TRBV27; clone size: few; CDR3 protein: CASSSLGTGDYGYTF; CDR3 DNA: TGTGCCAGCAGTAGTCTAGGGACAGGGGACTATGGCTACACCTTC
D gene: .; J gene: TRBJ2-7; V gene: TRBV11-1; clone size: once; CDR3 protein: CASSYRIGENEQYF; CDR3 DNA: TGTGCCAGCAGCTATCGAATAGGGGAAAACGAGCAGTACTTC
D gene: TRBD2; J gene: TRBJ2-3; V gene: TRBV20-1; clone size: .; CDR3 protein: CSASGGASADTQYF; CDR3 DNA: TGCAGTGCTAGCGGGGGGGCCTCGGCAGATACGCAGTATTTT
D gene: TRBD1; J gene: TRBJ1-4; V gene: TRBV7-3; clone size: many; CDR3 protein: CASSQQGGEKLFF; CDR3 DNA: TGTGCCAGCAGCCAACAGGGGGGTGAAAAACTGTTTTTT
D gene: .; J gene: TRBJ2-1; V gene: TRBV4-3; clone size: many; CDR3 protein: CASSQVRASWRGEQFF; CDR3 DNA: TGCGCCAGCAGCCAAGTGCGCGCTAGCTGGAGGGGAGAGCAGTTCTTC
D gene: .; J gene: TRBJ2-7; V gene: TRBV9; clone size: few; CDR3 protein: CASSVDSNVVAPYEQYF; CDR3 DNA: TGTGCCAGCAGCGTAGATTCGAACGTAGTAGCCCCCTACGAGCAGTACTTC
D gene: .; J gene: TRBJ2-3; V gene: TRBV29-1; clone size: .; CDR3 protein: CSVDEGRFTDTQYF; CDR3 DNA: TGCAGCGTTGATGAGGGGAGATTCACAGATACGCAGTATTTT
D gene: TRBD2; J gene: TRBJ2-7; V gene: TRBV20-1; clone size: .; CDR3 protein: CSARDLRTSGSYEQYF; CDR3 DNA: TGCAGTGCTAGAGACCTTCGGACTAGCGGCTCCTACGAGCAGTACTTC
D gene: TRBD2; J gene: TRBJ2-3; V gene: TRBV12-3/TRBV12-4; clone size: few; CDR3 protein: CASSGDSGGHFSTDTQYF; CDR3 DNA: TGTGCCAGCAGTGGGGATAGCGGGGGTCACTTCAGCACAGATACGCAGTATTTT
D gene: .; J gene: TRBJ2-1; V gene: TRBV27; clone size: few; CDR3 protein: CASSFSSYEQFF; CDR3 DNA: TGTGCCAGCAGTTTCTCAAGTTATGAGCAGTTCTTC
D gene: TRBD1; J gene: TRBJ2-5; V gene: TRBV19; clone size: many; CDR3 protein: CASSIADRAGETQYF; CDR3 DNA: TGTGCCAGTAGTATAGCGGACAGGGCCGGAGAGACCCAGTACTTC
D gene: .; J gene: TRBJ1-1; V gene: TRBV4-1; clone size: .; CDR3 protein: CASRRGTEAFF; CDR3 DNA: TGCGCCAGCAGGAGAGGCACTGAAGCTTTCTTT
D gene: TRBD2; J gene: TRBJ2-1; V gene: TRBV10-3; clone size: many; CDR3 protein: CAISAGTSGDEQFF; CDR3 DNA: TGTGCCATTAGCGCCGGGACTAGCGGCGATGAGCAGTTCTTC
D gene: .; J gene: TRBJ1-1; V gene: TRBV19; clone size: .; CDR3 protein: CASRHQGGTEAFF; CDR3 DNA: TGTGCCAGCCGTCATCAGGGCGGCACTGAAGCTTTCTTT
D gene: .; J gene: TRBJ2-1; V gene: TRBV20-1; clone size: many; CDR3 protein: CSARGSSSYNEQFF; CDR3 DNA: TGCAGTGCTAGAGGATCAAGCTCCTACAATGAGCAGTTCTTC
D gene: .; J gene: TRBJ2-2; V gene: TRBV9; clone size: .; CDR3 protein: CASNHGTNTGELFF; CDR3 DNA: TGTGCCAGCAACCACGGAACGAACACCGGGGAGCTGTTTTTT
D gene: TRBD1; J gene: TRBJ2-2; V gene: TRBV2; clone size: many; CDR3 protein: CASSETGIGTGELFF; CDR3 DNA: TGTGCCAGCAGTGAGACAGGGATTGGCACCGGGGAGCTGTTTTTT
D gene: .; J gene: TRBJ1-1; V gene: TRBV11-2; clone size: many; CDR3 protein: CASGERRTEAFF; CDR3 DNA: TGTGCCAGCGGGGAAAGAAGGACTGAAGCTTTCTTT
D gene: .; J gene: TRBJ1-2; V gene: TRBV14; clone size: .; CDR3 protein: CASSPTDPGLGYTF; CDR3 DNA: TGTGCCAGCAGCCCGACCGACCCAGGACTTGGCTACACCTTC
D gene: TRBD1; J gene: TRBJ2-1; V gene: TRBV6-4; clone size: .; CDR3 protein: CASSAGTGAGNEQFF; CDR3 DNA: TGTGCCAGCAGTGCTGGGACAGGGGCTGGCAATGAGCAGTTCTTC
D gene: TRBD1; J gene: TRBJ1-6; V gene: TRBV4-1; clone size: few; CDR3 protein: CASSTNADRVGSPLHF; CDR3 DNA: TGCGCCAGCAGCACAAACGCAGACAGGGTCGGTTCACCCCTCCACTTT
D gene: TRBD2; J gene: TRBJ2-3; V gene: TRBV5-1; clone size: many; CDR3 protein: CASSLYTGGAKDTQYF; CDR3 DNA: TGCGCCAGCAGCTTGTATACGGGGGGTGCAAAAGATACGCAGTATTTT
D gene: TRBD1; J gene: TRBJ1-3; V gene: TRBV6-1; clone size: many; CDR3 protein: CASSLTGYGQNTIYF; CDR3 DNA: TGTGCCAGCAGCCTGACAGGGTATGGCCAAAACACCATATATTTT
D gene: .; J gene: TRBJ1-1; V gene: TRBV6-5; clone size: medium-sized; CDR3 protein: CASSYAGVEAFF; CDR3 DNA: TGTGCCAGCAGTTACGCGGGAGTCGAAGCTTTCTTT
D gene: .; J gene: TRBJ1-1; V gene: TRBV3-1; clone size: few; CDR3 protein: CASSQEFRGASTEAFF; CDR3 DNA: TGTGCCAGCAGCCAAGAATTTCGGGGGGCATCGACTGAAGCTTTCTTT
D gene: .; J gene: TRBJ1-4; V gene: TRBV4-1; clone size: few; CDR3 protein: CASSQMDGAEKLFF; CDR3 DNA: TGCGCCAGCAGCCAGATGGACGGGGCGGAAAAACTGTTTTTT
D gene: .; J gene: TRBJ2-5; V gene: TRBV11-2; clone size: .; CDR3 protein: CASSQTGVGQYF; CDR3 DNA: TGTGCCAGCAGCCAGACGGGAGTGGGCCAGTACTTC
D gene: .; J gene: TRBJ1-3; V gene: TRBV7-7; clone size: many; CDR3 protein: CGVGRLSGNTIYF; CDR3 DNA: TGTGGAGTCGGACGGCTCTCTGGAAACACCATATATTTT
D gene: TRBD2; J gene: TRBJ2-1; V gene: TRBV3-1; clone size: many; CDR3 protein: CASRGLAGKDNEQFF; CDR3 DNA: TGTGCCAGCAGGGGGCTAGCGGGGAAGGACAATGAGCAGTTCTTC
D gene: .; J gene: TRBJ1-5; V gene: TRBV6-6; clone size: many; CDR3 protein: CASTLGGVSQPQHF; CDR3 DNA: TGTGCCAGCACCTTAGGGGGGGTCAGTCAGCCCCAGCATTTT
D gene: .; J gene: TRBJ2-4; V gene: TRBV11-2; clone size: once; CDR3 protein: CTSSLDLENIQYF; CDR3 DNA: TGTACCAGCAGCTTGGATCTGGAAAACATTCAGTACTTC
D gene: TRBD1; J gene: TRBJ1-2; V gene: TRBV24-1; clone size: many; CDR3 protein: CATSDSGTANYGYTF; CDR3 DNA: TGTGCCACCAGTGATTCAGGGACAGCTAACTATGGCTACACCTTC
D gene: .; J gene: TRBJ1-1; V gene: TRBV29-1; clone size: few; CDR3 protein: CSVGMNAFF; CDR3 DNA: TGCAGCGTTGGGATGAACGCTTTCTTT
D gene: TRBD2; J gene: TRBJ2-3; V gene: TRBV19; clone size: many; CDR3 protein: CASSIAGGPADTQYF; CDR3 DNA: TGTGCCAGTAGTATAGCGGGAGGGCCGGCAGATACGCAGTATTTT
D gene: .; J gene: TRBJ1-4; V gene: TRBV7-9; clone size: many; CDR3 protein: CASSSGSGDVNEKLFF; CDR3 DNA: TGTGCCAGCAGCTCCGGTTCGGGGGATGTAAATGAAAAACTGTTTTTT
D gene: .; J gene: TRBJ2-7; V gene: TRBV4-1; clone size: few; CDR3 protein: CASSQDPRGEQYF; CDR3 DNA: TGCGCCAGCAGCCAAGATCCCAGGGGCGAGCAGTACTTC
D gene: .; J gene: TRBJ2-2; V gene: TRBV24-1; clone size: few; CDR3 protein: CATSPVSNTGELFF; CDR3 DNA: TGTGCCACCAGTCCGGTTTCGAACACCGGGGAGCTGTTTTTT
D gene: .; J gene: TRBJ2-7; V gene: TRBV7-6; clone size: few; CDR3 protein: CASSPDSFYEQYF; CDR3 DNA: TGTGCCAGCAGCCCGGACTCTTTCTACGAGCAGTACTTC
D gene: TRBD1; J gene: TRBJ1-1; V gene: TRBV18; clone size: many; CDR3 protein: CASSPRTGGLNTEAFF; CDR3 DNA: TGTGCCAGCTCACCAAGGACAGGGGGCTTGAACACTGAAGCTTTCTTT
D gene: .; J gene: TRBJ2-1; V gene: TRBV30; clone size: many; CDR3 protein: CAWSVGTLYNEQFF; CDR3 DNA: TGTGCCTGGAGTGTTGGGACACTATACAATGAGCAGTTCTTC
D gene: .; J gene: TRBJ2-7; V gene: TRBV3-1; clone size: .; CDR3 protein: CASLDPLGGEQYF; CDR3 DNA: TGTGCCAGCCTTGATCCGTTAGGGGGCGAGCAGTACTTC
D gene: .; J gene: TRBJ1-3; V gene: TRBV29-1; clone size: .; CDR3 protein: CSAKQGNSGNTIYF; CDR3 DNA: TGCAGCGCAAAACAGGGAAACTCTGGAAACACCATATATTTT
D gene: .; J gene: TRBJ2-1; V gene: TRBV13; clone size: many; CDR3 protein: CASSFRSNPEQFF; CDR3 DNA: TGTGCCAGCAGCTTCCGTTCGAACCCTGAGCAGTTCTTC
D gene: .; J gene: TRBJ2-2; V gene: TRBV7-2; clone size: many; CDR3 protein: CASSFTYTGELFF; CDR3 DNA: TGTGCCAGCAGCTTCACTTACACCGGGGAGCTGTTTTTT
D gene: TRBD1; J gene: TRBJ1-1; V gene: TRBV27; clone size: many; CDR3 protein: CASSTLTGGGAFF; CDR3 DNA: TGTGCCAGCAGTACCCTGACAGGGGGCGGAGCTTTCTTT
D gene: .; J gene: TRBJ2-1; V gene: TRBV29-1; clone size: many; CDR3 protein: CSVERLAREQFF; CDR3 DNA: TGCAGCGTTGAACGGCTAGCGCGGGAGCAGTTCTTC
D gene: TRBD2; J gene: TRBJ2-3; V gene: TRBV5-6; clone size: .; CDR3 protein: CASSGPREGDTQYF; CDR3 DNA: TGTGCCAGCAGCGGCCCCAGGGAGGGAGATACGCAGTATTTT